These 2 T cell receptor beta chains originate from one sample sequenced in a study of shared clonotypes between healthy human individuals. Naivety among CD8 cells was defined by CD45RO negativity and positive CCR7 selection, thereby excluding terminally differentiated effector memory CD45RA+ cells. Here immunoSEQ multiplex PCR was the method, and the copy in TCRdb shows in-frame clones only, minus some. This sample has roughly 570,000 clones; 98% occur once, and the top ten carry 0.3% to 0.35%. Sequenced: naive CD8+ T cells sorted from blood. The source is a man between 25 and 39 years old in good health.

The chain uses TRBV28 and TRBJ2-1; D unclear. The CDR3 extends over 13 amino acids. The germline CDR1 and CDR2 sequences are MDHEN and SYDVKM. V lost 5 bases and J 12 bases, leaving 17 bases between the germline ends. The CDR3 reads CASSLPSGRAQFF. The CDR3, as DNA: TGTGCCAGCAGTCTCCCCTCGGGTAGGGCGCAGTTCTTC.

CDR3 bases: TGTGCCAGCAGCACCGGCGGGGGCGAGCAGTACTTC. Translation: CASSTGGGEQYF. This chain joins TRBV9 and TRBJ2-7; 7 bases align to TRBD2. The CDR3 sequence is 12 residues long. Looked up from germline, CDR1 is SGDLS and CDR2 is YYNGEE. V was pared by 4 bases and J by 6 bases, with 4 bases of the junction left unmatched. Looking up the rest from reference TRBV9 and TRBJ2-7 gives the full variable domain: DSGVTQTPKHLITATGQRVTLRCSPRSGDLSVYWYQQSLDQGLQFLIQYYNGEERAKGNILERFSAQQFPDLHSELNLSSLELGDSALYFCASSTGGGEQYFGPGTRLTVT.